The entry that follows covers one T cell receptor (beta chain) sequence. Original handling: Nucleated cell number was recorded as an estimate derived from reference gene primer amplification. Clones were sequenced by immunoSEQ multiplex PCR, and TCRdb holds only the in-frame ones, with some missing. The V and J calls and clone size come from that table; D and trimming were worked out from the DNA. Seen here are 85,000 to 130,000 clones, roughly 80% observed once, and the top ten hold 2.5% to 4%. The data stem from a study of blood T cell repertoires in COVID-19. V was clipped by 4 bases and J by 6 bases; unmatched bases: 9. The CDR3 spans 16 residues. The germline gives CDR1 MDHEN, CDR2 SYDVKM.

The rearrangement uses TRBV28 and TRBJ1-3, with 10 bases aligning to TRBD1. The sample was peripheral blood. This sequence originates from a woman aged 80 or over with active or convalescent COVID-19. This CDR3 reads CASSSRQGAYVNTIYF. The CDR3 DNA reads TGTGCCAGCAGTTCCAGACAGGGGGCGTATGTAAACACCATATATTTT.